A selection of T cell receptor beta chains follows, all from one sample in a study of blood T cell repertoires in COVID-19. TCRdb keeps only in-frame clones here, not all; method: immunoSEQ multiplex PCR. Of about 90,000 clones in the sample, 75% to 90% were seen once. The sample comprised peripheral blood. The receptors were sampled from an elderly man with active or convalescent COVID-19. Both conserved end residues are part of each CDR3.

j_call v_call cdr3_aa
TRBJ2-2 TRBV7-9 CASSLAGAGELFF
TRBJ2-3 TRBV3-1/TRBV3-2 CASSQSASGQGDTQYF
TRBJ2-5 TRBV28 CASSLLAAQETQYF
TRBJ1-1 TRBV18 CASSRGGTTEAFF
TRBJ2-3 TRBV3-1/TRBV3-2 CASSQGSLAGFSTDTQYF
TRBJ2-1 TRBV11-3 CASSPADSYNEQFF
TRBJ1-5 TRBV6-2/TRBV6-3 CASSTGGGWHQPQHF
TRBJ2-7 TRBV19 CASSTSGASYEQYF
TRBJ2-3 TRBV19 CASSADLAGSDTQYF
TRBJ2-2 TRBV19 CASSMSISTGELFF
TRBJ2-2 TRBV7-3 CASSSGASGTGELFF
TRBJ1-6 TRBV10-3 CAISTGSDSPLHF
TRBJ2-1 TRBV4-1 CASSLGLASAGNEQFF
TRBJ2-2 TRBV4-3 CASSQDQGQGATGELFF
TRBJ2-1 TRBV7-2 CASSRGDAAYNEQFF
TRBJ2-7 TRBV5-4 CASSGGQGADEQYF
TRBJ2-2 TRBV5-8 CASRTYKRQGGTGELFF
TRBJ2-2 TRBV9 CASSVGSSEATGELFF
TRBJ2-2 TRBV7-2 CASSPWGGRATGELFF
TRBJ2-2 TRBV30 CAWSVTRYTGELFF
TRBJ2-3 TRBV9 CASNFGLAGADTQYF
TRBJ1-1 TRBV2 CASKGQWNTEAFF
TRBJ2-1 TRBV4-2 CASSQDLSRGLALLGEQFF
TRBJ1-4 TRBV4-3 CASSQGEDATNEKLFF
TRBJ1-3 TRBV2 CASRDRGRGNTIYF
TRBJ2-7 TRBV7-2 CASSFTGSGSYEQYF
TRBJ2-2 TRBV9 CASSVDSSGELFF
TRBJ2-2 TRBV9 CASSPRPGTPMSGELFF
TRBJ2-3 TRBV5-1 CASRQGTGADTQYF
TRBJ1-5 TRBV30 CAWSGQLNQPQHF
TRBJ2-3 TRBV4-3 CASSQELSLAGDLTDTQYF
TRBJ1-4 TRBV28 CASVDRGSEKLFF
TRBJ2-5 TRBV6-2/TRBV6-3 CASSSFHFQGHQETQYF
TRBJ2-2 TRBV5-1 CASSRTGTPTGELFF
TRBJ2-7 TRBV9 CASGVGPYGTRYEQYF
TRBJ2-1 TRBV29-1 CSAGGDLYNEQFF
TRBJ1-2 TRBV12-3/TRBV12-4 CASSFGRGHGYTF
TRBJ2-2 TRBV12-3/TRBV12-4 CASSQLGELFF
TRBJ1-1 TRBV7-9 CASPPDRTLLMNTEAFF
TRBJ1-1 TRBV4-3 CASSQDLLGQGGTEAFF
TRBJ1-5 TRBV6-6 CASSSRGDSNQPQHF
TRBJ2-1 TRBV24-1 CATMTGNTNEQFF
TRBJ2-1 TRBV7-9 CASRGGQDNEQFF
TRBJ2-1 TRBV6-6 CASERSTSGSNEQFF
TRBJ2-2 TRBV9 CASSAAGAGGELFF
TRBJ2-1 TRBV9 CASSVTDQGNEQFF
TRBJ2-7 TRBV28 CASSSGTSSYEQYF
TRBJ1-1 TRBV25-1 CASSERGGLTEAFF
TRBJ2-3 TRBV11-2 CASSLYPPAGVGTDTQYF